This T cell receptor beta chain was sequenced during a study of cytomegalovirus exposure and HLA in healthy donors. Looking at the study overall: From HLA-typed donors, an early data release held about 92 million unique TCRs.

Study results and limitations: Excluded were some V segments that proved indistinguishable, including TRBV6-2 and TRBV6-3. There were some 150 TCR beta chains listed as cytomegalovirus-associated. An ancestry cluster, one associated with Asian ancestry, reportedly showed fewer N-insertions than the roughly 670-donor mean in a later analysis.

The primer mix had 60 Vbeta and 13 Jbeta primers. Measured with immunoSEQ multiplex PCR; TCRdb has only the in-frame clones, and not every one. This sample contains some 72,000 clones. In the case of this clone: Its antigen is not known.

This CDR3 is built from 14 residues. The germline V gene has CDR1 LNHNV and CDR2 YYDKDF (reference sequence). Trimming took 1 base from V and 4 from J; bases not matched to a gene: 3. The receptor was derived from a middle-aged man in good health and CMV-seronegative. The specimen sequenced was PBMCs. The chain recombines TRBV15 with TRBJ1-1, with 7 nucleotides matching TRBD1. For the CDR3, the DNA is TGTGCCACCAGCAGAGGGGGACAGTCCACTGAAGCTTTCTTT. Translated: CATSRGGQSTEAFF.